One and the same sample provided the 7 T cell receptor beta chains below, sequenced in a study of vaccination effects on CD4 cells after COVID-19. These receptors lack a known antigen. Antigen-specific CD4+ T cells were first expanded with viral peptide pools by the ViraFEST assay and only then sequenced. Culture lasted over 9 days before CD4+ T cell isolation. Each participant was given two doses of one vaccine (BNT162b2 or mRNA-1273). TCRdb's table, derived via immunoSEQ multiplex PCR, lists solely in-frame clones and lacks some. The data contain approximately 30,000 clones, 55% to 70% of them seen just once; the ten biggest clones take up about 8.4%. The sequenced sample was CD4+ T cells from PBMCs cultured with SARS-CoV-2 spike peptides, obtained after COVID-19 vaccination. The receptors come from a human donor who received a COVID-19 vaccine.

This chain uses TRBV7-9 with TRBJ2-3; 10 bases agree with TRBD2. Unmatched junction bases numbered 14, after V lost 5 bases and J lost 6 bases. Per the germline V gene, CDR1 is SEHNR and CDR2 is FQNEAQ (reference sequence). The CDR3 sequence is 17 residues long. CDR3 nucleotide sequence: TGTGCCAGCAGCCGCACCGGGCTAGCGGGAGAGATGGATACGCAGTATTTT. It codes for CASSRTGLAGEMDTQYF.

V gene TRBV3-1 (or the pseudogene TRBV3-2) combines with J gene TRBJ2-2; D may be TRBD2 (7 bases). The CDR3 covers 15 residues. The germline V and J ends were trimmed by 3 bases and 8 bases, with 16 bases remaining between them. In germline, CDR1 is LGHDT, CDR2 YNNKEL (reference sequence). DNA of the CDR3: TGTGCCAGCAGCCACCTGAGGGGGGGCTTGGGGGAGCTGTTTTTT. It codes for CASSHLRGGLGELFF.

In this sample, this clone turned up a few times. This sample also contains other DNA sequences that code for the same CDR3. The V gene is TRBV3-1 (or the pseudogene TRBV3-2), the J gene TRBJ2-7; the D gene is possibly TRBD2 (5 bases). The CDR3 is 14 amino acids. Trimming removed 0 bases at V and 0 bases at J, with 6 bases between. Germline lookup yields CDR1 LGHDT and CDR2 YNNKEL (reference sequence). CDR3: CASSQEGSSYEQYF. In DNA form, the CDR3 reads TGTGCCAGCAGCCAAGAAGGGAGCTCCTACGAGCAGTACTTC.

There are a few counts of this clone. The chain combines TRBV2 with TRBJ2-3; weak D call: TRBD2 (5 bases). Germline CDR1 SNHLY, CDR2 FYNNEI. This CDR3 has 12 amino acids. Trimming removed 7 bases at V and 8 bases at J, with 13 bases between. The CDR3 bases are TGTGCCAGCAATCTAGCAGTTGGTACGCAGTATTTT. It specifies CASNLAVGTQYF.

There are a few counts of this clone. The rearrangement joins TRBV18 to TRBJ1-6, with D unresolved. V was clipped by 4 bases and J by 8 bases, with 9 bases between them. The CDR3 runs 13 residues. Germline V gene sequence: CDR1 KGHSH, CDR2 LQKENI. The CDR3 spells CASSQDSDSPLHF. DNA of the CDR3: TGTGCCAGCTCACAGGATTCTGATTCACCCCTCCACTTT.

The genes are TRBV6-5 and TRBJ2-7; D not resolved. V lost 8 bases, J lost 3 bases, and 11 bases lay in between. This CDR3 spans 12 amino acids. Germline assignment: CDR1 MNHEY and CDR2 SVGAGI. The CDR3 nucleotides are TGTGCCAGCTACGGACCCAACTACGAGCAGTACTTC. It codes for CASYGPNYEQYF.

The chain is built from TRBV29-1 and TRBJ2-1; tentatively, D is TRBD1 (6 bases). Germline CDR1 is SQVTM and CDR2 is ANQGSEA. V dropped 4 bases and J dropped 10 bases, with 14 bases sitting between them. This CDR3 has 12 residues. The CDR3 loop is CSVGQQGYEQFF. CDR3 bases: TGCAGCGTTGGGCAACAGGGATACGAGCAGTTCTTC.